This T cell receptor (beta chain) is drawn from a study of CD8 T cells in ankylosing spondylitis. Overall study results and limits: CD8+ cells made up the disease-linked clones, which were relatively rare in peripheral blood. In ankylosing spondylitis blood, a motif of roughly eight highly homologous TCR beta variants appeared characteristic.

Generation of TCR beta libraries employed quantitative 5'-RACE incorporating molecular barcodes. TCRdb used MiXCR to reprocess the 5' RACE reads, holding one entry per CDR3 protein. In the table there are some 450,000 distinct CDR3 sequences, approximately 17% of which are singletons. The germline V gene encodes CDR1 SNHLY and CDR2 FYNNEI. V lost 5 bases, J lost 7 bases, and 10 bases stayed unmatched. The CDR3 sequence is 15 residues long. To note about this clonotype: Antigen unknown.

The genes are TRBV2 and TRBJ2-1; 8 bases agree with TRBD2. The specimen sequenced was blood, either unsorted or a sorted T cell fraction (not recorded which). This sequence originates from a male donor with ankylosing spondylitis. The CDR3, as DNA: TGTGCCAGCAGTACCCTAGCGGGTATTTTGAATGAGCAGTTCTTC. As protein: CASSTLAGILNEQFF. The full variable domain, with the rest looked up from reference TRBV2 and TRBJ2-1, is EPEVTQTPSHQVTQMGQEVILRCVPISNHLYFYWYRQILGQKVEFLVSFYNNEISEKSEIFDDQFSVERPDGSNFTLKIRSTKLEDSAMYFCASSTLAGILNEQFFGPGTRLTVL.